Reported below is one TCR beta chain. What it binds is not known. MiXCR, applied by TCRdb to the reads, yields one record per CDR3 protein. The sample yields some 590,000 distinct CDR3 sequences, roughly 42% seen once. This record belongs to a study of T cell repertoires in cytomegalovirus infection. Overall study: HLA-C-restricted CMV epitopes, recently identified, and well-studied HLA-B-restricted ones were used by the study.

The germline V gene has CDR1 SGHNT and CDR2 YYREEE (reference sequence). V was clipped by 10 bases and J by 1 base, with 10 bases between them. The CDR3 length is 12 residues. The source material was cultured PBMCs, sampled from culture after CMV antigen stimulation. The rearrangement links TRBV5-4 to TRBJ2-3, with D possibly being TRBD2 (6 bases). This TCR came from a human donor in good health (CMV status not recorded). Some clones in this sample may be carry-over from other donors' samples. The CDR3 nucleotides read TGTGCCGGGGGAGGTGGCACAGATACGCAGTATTTT. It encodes CAGGGGTDTQYF.